This T cell receptor beta chain stems from a study of T cell responses to AZD1222 COVID-19 vaccine. About the research overall: Analyses pooled second doses at about 4 or about 12 weeks. Overall study results and limits: No repertoire was sampled before or during the peak T cell response, only after it. Of spike-specific TCRs, nearly half reportedly target regions left unmutated in variants. Donors, mostly white British, included more females; clonal diversity was possibly underestimated.

Generated by immunoSEQ multiplex PCR, the TCRdb table keeps only in-frame clones and is missing some. The table records about 140,000 clones, roughly 92% of them present only once. About this clone itself: What it binds is unknown.

This CDR3 is 15 amino acids long. Germline CDR1 and CDR2: SGHTA and FQGNSA. The ends were cut back, 1 base at V and 3 bases at J, with 11 bases in the middle. The chain combines TRBV7-2 with TRBJ2-3; maybe TRBD2 (6 bases). The sequences come from peripheral blood, collected on day 0 of AZD1222 vaccination. The sequence derives from an adult in good health. In DNA, the CDR3 is TGTGCCAGCAGCTTAGGCGGGGCCGAGACAGATACGCAGTATTTT. It is translated as CASSLGGAETDTQYF.